Presented here are 3 T cell receptor beta chains from one specimen sequenced in a study of cytomegalovirus exposure and HLA in healthy donors (dated by TCRdb to 2016 to 2017). The library was obtained by the immunoSEQ multiplex PCR assay. The multiplex PCR relied on a mix of 60 forward primers for TCR Vbeta segments and 13 reverse primers for TCR Jbeta segments. TCRdb retrieved this table from immuneACCESS and kept in-frame rearrangements only. Not all clones are present; in checked studies, unresolved V genes account for under half, and no reason is known for the remainder. The sample yields around 260,000 clones; about 80% were counted once. The ten largest account for 0.3% of the sample. Sequencing used PBMCs. These receptors were collected from a girl aged 2-15 years in good health and CMV-seronegative.

The chain joins TRBV19 to TRBJ2-7, with 7 bases aligning to TRBD2. The CDR3 totals 14 residues. The V gene's germline CDR1 is LNHDA and CDR2 SQIVND (reference sequence). Losses at the gene ends were 7 bases for V and 0 bases for J; bases not matched to a gene: 6. CDR3 residues: CASKERGNSYEQYF. CDR3 in DNA: TGTGCCAGTAAAGAGCGGGGAAACTCCTACGAGCAGTACTTC.

V gene TRBV28 combines with J gene TRBJ2-7; 8 positions agree with TRBD1. CDR3 length: 17 amino acids. From germline, CDR1 is MDHEN and CDR2 SYDVKM. V was pared by 2 bases and J by 3 bases, with 12 bases of the junction left unmatched. DNA of the CDR3: TGTGCCAGCAGTTTACCGAACAGGGGGGTTCGTCTCTACGAGCAGTACTTC. It yields the protein CASSLPNRGVRLYEQYF. The full variable domain, rest sourced from reference TRBV28 and TRBJ2-7, is DVKVTQSSRYLVKRTGEKVFLECVQDMDHENMFWYRQDPGLGLRLIYFSYDVKMKEKGDIPEGYSVSREKKERFSLILESASTNQTSMYLCASSLPNRGVRLYEQYFGPGTRLTVT.

J is TRBJ2-7 and V is TRBV18; D is possibly TRBD1 (5 bases). V was pared by 6 bases and J by 0 bases, with 12 bases between. This CDR3 comprises 14 residues. The germline CDR1 and CDR2 sequences are KGHSH and LQKENI. CDR3 sequence: CASSPDTTSYEQYF. CDR3 coding DNA: TGTGCCAGCTCCCCGGACACAACCTCCTACGAGCAGTACTTC.